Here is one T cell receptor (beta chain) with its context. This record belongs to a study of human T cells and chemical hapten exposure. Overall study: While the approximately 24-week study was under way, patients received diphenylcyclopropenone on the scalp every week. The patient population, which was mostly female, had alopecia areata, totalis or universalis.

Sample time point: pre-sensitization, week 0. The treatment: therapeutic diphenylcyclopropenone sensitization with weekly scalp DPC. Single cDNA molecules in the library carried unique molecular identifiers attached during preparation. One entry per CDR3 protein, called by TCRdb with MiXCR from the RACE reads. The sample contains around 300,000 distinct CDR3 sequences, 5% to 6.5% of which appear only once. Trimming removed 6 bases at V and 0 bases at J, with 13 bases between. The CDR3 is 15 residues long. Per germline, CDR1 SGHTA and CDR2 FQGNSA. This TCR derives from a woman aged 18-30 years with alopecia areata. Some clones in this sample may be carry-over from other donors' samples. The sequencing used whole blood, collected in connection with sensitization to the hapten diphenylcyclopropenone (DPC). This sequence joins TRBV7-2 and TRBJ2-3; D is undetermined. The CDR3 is CASRGLGSSTDTQYF. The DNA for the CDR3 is TGTGCCAGCAGGGGCCTAGGGTCAAGCACAGATACGCAGTATTTT.